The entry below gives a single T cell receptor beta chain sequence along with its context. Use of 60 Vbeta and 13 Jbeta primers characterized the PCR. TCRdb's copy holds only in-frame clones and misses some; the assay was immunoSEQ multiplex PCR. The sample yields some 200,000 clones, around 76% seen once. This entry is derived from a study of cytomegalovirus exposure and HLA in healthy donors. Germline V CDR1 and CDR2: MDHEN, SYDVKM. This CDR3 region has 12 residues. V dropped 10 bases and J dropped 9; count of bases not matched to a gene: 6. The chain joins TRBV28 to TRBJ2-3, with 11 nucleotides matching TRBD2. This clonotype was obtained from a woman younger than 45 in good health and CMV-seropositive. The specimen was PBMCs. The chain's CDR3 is CAILAGGLTQYF. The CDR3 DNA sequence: TGTGCCATCTTAGCGGGGGGGCTCACGCAGTATTTT.